This T cell receptor beta chain was found in a study of siplizumab effects on memory and regulatory T cells. This clone was observed once. Its specificity is unknown. CDR1 MNHEY and CDR2 SVGAGI come from the germline V gene. This CDR3 has 13 amino acids. Trimming removed 4 bases at V and 5 bases at J, with 10 bases between. Here immunoSEQ multiplex PCR was the method, and the copy in TCRdb shows in-frame clones only, minus some. The table records 94,000 or so clones, around 97% of them present only once. Overall study results and limits: A minor fraction of alloreactive clones, and no more, mapped to unstimulated subsets.

The sequence came from a human donor in good health. The source material was naive CD4+ T cells sorted from blood. The V gene is TRBV6-5, the J gene TRBJ2-3; no clear D. CDR3 coding DNA: TGTGCCAGCAGTTCCCCAGGTGGAGATACGCAGTATTTT. It is translated as CASSSPGGDTQYF.